This T cell receptor (beta chain) was found in a study of cytomegalovirus exposure and HLA in healthy donors. PCR was performed using 60 Vbeta and 13 Jbeta primers. Study processing details: An analysis performed later counted around 80 million unique TCR beta chains (approximately 10 million of them shared). Profiled with immunoSEQ multiplex PCR; TCRdb holds only in-frame clones, not every one. That table is the source of V, J and clone size, and D and trimming were worked out from the DNA. Of 95,000 to 100,000 clones listed, roughly 79% are singletons. This clone showed up just once. There are 13 residues in the CDR3. Germline CDR1 is MNHNY and CDR2 is SVGAGI (reference sequence). The ends were cut back, 2 bases at V and 2 bases at J, with 7 bases in the middle.

The sequenced sample consisted of PBMCs. This rearrangement joins TRBV6-6 to TRBJ2-7; a possible D gene is TRBD1 (5 bases). The receptor's source is a woman in her thirties or forties in good health and CMV-seronegative. In DNA, the CDR3 is TGTGCCAGCAGTTACGACAGAACCTACGAGCAGTACTTC. This translates into CASSYDRTYEQYF.